This T cell receptor beta chain was recovered during a study of blood T cells in healthy people across ages. For the study at large: Per two T cells, template switching captured roughly one barcoded beta molecule. Study-wide results and caveats: The donors' CMV status was not determined, possibly confounding changes in expanded clonotypes.

To note about this clonotype: Its antigen is not known. Germline is not matched at one junction end, which may reflect a read error.

Germline CDR1 LNHNV, CDR2 YYDKDF (reference sequence). The length of the CDR3 is 15 residues. Next came a second PCR, run for about 6 to 12 cycles, which used a sample-barcoded 5' primer along with a J-beta primer mix. Every cDNA molecule bore a tag from a template-switch adaptor containing 12 random nucleotides. Any given sample supplied a minimum of 2.5 million CDR3-containing paired-end reads. TCRdb re-derived calls from the 5' RACE reads in MiXCR, one entry per CDR3 protein. This table has 1.5 million to 2 million distinct CDR3 sequences, about two fifths appearing once. Sequencing was done on a sample of blood. The chain couples TRBV15 to TRBJ2-3, with 7 bases lining up with TRBD1. This sequence originates from a human donor in good health. The CDR3 DNA is TGTGCCGCCAGTTCTGGTCAGGGGGTTTTGTATACGCAGTATTTT. Translated, it gives CAASSGQGVLYTQYF. Supplemented by reference TRBV15 and TRBJ2-3, the full variable domain reads DAMVIQNPRYQVTQFGKPVTLSCSQTLNHNVMYWYQQKSSQAPKLLFHYYDKDFNNEADTPDNFQSRRPNTSFCFLDIRSPGLGDTAMYLCAASSGQGVLYTQYFGPGTRLTVL.